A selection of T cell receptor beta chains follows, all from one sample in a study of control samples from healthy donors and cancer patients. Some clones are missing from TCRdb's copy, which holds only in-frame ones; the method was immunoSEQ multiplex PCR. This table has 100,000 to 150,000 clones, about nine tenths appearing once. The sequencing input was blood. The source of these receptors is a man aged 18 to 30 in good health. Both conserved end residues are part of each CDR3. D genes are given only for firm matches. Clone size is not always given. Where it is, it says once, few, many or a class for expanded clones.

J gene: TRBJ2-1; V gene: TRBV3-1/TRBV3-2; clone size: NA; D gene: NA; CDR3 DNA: TGTGCCAGCAGCCAAGATCTCGGCGGCTACAATGAGCAGTTCTTC; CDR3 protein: CASSQDLGGYNEQFF
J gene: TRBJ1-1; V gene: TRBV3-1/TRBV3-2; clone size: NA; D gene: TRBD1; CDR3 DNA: TGTGCCAGCAGCGTACGAGGACAGGGAAACACTGAAGCTTTCTTT; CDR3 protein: CASSVRGQGNTEAFF
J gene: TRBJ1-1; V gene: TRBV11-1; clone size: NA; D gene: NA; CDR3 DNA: TGTGCCAGCAGCCTGCGACAGACTGTACGAGCTTTCTTT; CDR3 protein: CASSLRQTVRAFF
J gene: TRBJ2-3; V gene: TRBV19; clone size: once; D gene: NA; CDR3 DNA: TGTGCCAGTAGCAGGGCCGATACGCAGTATTTT; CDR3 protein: CASSRADTQYF
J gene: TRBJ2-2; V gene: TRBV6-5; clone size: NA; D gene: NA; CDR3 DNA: TGTGCCAGCAATACTCAGGGGCTGAACACCGGGGAGCTGTTTTTT; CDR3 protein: CASNTQGLNTGELFF
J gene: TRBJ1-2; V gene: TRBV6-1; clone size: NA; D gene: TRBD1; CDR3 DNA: TGTGCCAGCAGTGTAGCGGACAGGGATGGCTACACCTTC; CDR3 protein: CASSVADRDGYTF
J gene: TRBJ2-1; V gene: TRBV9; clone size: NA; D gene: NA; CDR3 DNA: TGTGCCAGCAGCGTAGGCGTTCAGGGGAGTAGCTCCTACAATGAGCAGTTCTTC; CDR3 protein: CASSVGVQGSSSYNEQFF
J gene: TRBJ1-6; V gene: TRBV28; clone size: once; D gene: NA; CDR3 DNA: TGTGCCAGCAGTTCGCCCAGGGCCGCTAATTCACCCCTCCACTTT; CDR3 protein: CASSSPRAANSPLHF
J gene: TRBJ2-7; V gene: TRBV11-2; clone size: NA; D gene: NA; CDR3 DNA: TGTGCCAGCAGCTTAACCGGCATTCTATTGGACGAGCAGTACTTC; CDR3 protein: CASSLTGILLDEQYF
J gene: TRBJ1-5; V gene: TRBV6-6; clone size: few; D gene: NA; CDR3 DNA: TGTGCCAGCAGTCCCCTGGGGAAAGGGAATCAGCCCCAGCATTTT; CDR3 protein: CASSPLGKGNQPQHF
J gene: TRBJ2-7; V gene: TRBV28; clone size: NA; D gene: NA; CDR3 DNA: TGTGCCAGCAGTTTGGAGACACGACAGGTTATTTACGAGCAGTACTTC; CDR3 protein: CASSLETRQVIYEQYF
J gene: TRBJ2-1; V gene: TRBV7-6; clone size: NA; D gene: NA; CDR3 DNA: TGTGCCAGCAGCTTAGCCTTAGGGGGGGGCTGGAATGAGCAGTTCTTC; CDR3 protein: CASSLALGGGWNEQFF
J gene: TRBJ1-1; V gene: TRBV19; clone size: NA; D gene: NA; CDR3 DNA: TGTGCCAGTAGTATCGGCGGACTGATGAACACTGAAGCTTTCTTT; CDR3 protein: CASSIGGLMNTEAFF
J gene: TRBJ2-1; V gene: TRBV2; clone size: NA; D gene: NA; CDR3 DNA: TGTGCCAGCAGTGGGCCGGCCACTAGTGCCAATGAGCAGTTCTTC; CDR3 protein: CASSGPATSANEQFF
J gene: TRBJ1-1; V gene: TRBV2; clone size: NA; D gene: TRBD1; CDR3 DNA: TGTGCCAGCAGTGCACAGGGGGCTTGGGCTGAAGCTTTCTTT; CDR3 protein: CASSAQGAWAEAFF
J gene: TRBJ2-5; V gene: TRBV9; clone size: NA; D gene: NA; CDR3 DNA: TGTGCCAGCAGCGTAGGGCCCGGAGGATCTCCGGAGACCCAGTACTTC; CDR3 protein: CASSVGPGGSPETQYF
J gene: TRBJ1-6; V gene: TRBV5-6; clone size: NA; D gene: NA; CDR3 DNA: TGTGCCAGCACTACATCGGGGGCCGTCCATTCACCCCTCCACTTT; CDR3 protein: CASTTSGAVHSPLHF
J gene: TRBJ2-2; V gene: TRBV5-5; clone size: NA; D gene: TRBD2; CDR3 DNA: TGTGCCAGCAGCCAAAAATTAGCGGGAGGGAACACCGGGGAGCTGTTTTTT; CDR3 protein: CASSQKLAGGNTGELFF
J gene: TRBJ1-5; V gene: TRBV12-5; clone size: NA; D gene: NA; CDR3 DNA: TGTGCTAGTGGTTTGGTACAGGGTCAGCCCCAGCATTTT; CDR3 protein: CASGLVQGQPQHF
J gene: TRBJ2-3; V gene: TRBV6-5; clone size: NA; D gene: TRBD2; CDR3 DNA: TGTGCCAGCGGGGGGACTAGCGGGGTCACAGATACGCAGTATTTT; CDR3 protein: CASGGTSGVTDTQYF
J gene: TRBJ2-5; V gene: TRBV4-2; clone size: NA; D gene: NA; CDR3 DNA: TGTGCCAGCAGCCAGGAAGGCGGTGTTCAGACCCAGTACTTC; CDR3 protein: CASSQEGGVQTQYF
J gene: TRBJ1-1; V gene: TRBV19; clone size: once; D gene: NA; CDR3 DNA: TGTGCCAGTAGTCAAAGTCAAGAGATCGAAGCTTTCTTT; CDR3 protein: CASSQSQEIEAFF
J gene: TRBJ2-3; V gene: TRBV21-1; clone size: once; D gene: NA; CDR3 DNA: TGTGCCAGCAGCAAAGCCCAGGGGAAGGCATACACAGATACGCAGTATTTT; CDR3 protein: CASSKAQGKAYTDTQYF
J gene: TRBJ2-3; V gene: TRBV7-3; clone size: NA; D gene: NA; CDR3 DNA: TGTGCCAGCAGCCCAGGGGCCACAGATACGCAGTATTTT; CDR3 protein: CASSPGATDTQYF